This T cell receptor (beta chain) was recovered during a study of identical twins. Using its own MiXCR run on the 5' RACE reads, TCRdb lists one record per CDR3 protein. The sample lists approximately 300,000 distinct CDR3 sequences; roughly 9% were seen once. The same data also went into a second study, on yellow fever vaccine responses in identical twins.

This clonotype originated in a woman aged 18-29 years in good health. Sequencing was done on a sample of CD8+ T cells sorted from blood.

CDR3 residues: CASSQVLAGGQGEQYF. The DNA for the CDR3 is TGCGCCAGCAGCCAAGTACTAGCGGGAGGGCAGGGCGAGCAGTACTTC. The chain carries TRBV4-1 and TRBJ2-7; 13 bases fit TRBD2. With V trimmed by 1 base and J by 6 bases, 6 bases remained unmatched. The germline gives CDR1 MGHRA, CDR2 YSYEKL. This CDR3 comprises 16 residues.